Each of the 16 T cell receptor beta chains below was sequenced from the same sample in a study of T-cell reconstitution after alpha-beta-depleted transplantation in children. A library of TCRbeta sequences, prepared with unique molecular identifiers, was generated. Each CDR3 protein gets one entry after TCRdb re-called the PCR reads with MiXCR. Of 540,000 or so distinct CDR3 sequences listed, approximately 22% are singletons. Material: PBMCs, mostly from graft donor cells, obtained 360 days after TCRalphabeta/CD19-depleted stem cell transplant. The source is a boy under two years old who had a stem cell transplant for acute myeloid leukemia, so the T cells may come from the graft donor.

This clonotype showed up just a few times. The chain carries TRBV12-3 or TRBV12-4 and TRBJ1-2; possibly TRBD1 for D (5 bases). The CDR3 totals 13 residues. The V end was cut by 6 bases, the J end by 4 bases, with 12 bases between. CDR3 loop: CASSIDRLYGYTF. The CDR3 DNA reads TGTGCCAGCAGCATTGACAGACTCTATGGCTACACCTTC.

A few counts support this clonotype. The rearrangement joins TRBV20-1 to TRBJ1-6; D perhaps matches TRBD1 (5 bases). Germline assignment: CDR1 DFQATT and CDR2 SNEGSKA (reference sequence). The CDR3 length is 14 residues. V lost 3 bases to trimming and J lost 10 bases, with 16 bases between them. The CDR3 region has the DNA TGCAGTGCTAGTGCCGGGGGAGATGGGTCACCCCTCCACTTT. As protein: CSASAGGDGSPLHF.

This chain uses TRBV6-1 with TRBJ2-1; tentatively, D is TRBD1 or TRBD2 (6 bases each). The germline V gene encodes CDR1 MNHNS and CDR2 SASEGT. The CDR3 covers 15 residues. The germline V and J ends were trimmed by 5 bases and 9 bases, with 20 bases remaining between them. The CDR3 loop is CASSTRNRGLGEQFF. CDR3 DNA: TGTGCCAGCAGTACCCGGAACCGGGGGCTGGGTGAGCAGTTCTTC.

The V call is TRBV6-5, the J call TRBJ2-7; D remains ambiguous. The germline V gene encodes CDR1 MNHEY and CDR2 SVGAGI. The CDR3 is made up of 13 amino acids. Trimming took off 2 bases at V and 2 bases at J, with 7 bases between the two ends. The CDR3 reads CASSYRAAYEQYF. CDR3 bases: TGTGCCAGCAGTTACCGGGCTGCCTACGAGCAGTACTTC.

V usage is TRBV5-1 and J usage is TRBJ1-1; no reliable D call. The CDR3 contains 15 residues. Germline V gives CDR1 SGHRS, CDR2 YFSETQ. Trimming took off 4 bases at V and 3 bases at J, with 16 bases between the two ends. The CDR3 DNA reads TGCGCCAGCAGCCCTCTTCTTCCCGACGACACTGAAGCTTTCTTT. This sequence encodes CASSPLLPDDTEAFF.

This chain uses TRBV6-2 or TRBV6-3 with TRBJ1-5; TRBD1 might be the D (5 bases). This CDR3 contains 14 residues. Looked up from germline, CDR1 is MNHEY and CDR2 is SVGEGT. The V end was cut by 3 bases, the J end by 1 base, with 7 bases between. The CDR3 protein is CASSYQGSNQPQHF. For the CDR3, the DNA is TGTGCCAGCAGTTATCAGGGAAGCAATCAGCCCCAGCATTTT.

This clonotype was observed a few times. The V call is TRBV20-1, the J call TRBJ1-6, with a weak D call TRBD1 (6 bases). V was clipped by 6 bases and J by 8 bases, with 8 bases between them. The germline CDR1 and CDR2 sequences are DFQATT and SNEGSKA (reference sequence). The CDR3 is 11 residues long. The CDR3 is CSARQDSPLHF. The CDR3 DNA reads TGCAGTGCGAGACAGGATTCACCCCTCCACTTT.

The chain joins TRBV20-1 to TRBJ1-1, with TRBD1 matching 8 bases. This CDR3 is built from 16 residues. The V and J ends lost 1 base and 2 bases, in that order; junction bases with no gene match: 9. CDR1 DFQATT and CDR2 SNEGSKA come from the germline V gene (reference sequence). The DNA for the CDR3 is TGCAGTGCTAGAGTCTCCAGGGGGCGGGTTAACACTGAAGCTTTCTTT. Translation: CSARVSRGRVNTEAFF.

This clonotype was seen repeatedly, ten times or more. The CDR3 here is CASTVGTEAFF. The CDR3 DNA is TGTGCCAGCACGGTGGGAACTGAAGCTTTCTTT. This chain connects TRBV5-8 to TRBJ1-1; D is uncertain. This CDR3 contains 11 residues. Between the trimmed V and J ends, which lost 6 bases and 5 bases, there was a span of 8 bases. The germline V gene encodes CDR1 SGHTS and CDR2 YDEGEE.

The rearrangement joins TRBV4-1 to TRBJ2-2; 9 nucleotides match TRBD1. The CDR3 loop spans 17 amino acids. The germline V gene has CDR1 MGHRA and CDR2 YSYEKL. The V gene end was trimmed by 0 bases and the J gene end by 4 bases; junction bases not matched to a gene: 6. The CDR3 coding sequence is TGCGCCAGCAGCCAAGAACAGGGGGCGCGCGGCACCGGGGAGCTGTTTTTT. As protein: CASSQEQGARGTGELFF.

The DNA of the CDR3 is TGCGCCAGCAGCTTGACATCAGGGGTAATGGGTGGTGGCGAGCAGTACGTC. Its protein is CASSLTSGVMGGGEQYV. The rearrangement links TRBV5-1 to TRBJ2-7, with D perhaps TRBD1 (6 bases). The germline V and J ends were trimmed by 1 base and 6 bases, with 23 bases remaining between them. There are 17 residues in the CDR3. Germline V CDR1 and CDR2: SGHRS, YFSETQ.

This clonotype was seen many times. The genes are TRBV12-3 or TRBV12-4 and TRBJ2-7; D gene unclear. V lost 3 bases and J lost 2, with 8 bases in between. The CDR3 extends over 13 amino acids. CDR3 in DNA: TGTGCCAGCAGTTTCCTGGGCCCCTACGAGCAGTACTTC. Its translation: CASSFLGPYEQYF.

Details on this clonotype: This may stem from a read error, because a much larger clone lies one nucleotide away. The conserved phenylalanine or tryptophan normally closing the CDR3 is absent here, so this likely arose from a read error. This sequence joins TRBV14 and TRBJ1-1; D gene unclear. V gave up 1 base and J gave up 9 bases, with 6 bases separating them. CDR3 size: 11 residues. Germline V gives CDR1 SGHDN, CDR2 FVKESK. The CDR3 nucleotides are TGTGCCAGCAGCCAAGCGCGAAAAGCTTTCTAT. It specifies CASSQARKAFY.

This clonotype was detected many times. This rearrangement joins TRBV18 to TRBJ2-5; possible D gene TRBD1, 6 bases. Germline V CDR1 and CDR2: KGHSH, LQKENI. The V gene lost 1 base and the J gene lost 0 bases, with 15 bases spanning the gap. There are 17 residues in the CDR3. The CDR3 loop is CASSPLRDKYYQETQYF. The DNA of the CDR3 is TGTGCCAGCTCACCACTTCGGGACAAGTACTACCAAGAGACCCAGTACTTC.

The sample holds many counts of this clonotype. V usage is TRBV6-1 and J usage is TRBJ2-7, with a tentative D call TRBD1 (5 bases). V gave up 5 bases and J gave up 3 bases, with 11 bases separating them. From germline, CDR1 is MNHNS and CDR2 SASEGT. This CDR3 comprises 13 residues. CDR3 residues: CASSQGHFYEQYF. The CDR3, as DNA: TGTGCCAGCAGTCAAGGACACTTCTACGAGCAGTACTTC.

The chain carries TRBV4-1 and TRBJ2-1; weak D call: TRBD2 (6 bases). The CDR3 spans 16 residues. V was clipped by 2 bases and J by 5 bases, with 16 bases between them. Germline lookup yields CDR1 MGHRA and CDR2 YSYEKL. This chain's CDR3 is CASSQLAWAENNEQFF. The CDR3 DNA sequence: TGCGCCAGCAGCCAACTAGCGTGGGCCGAAAACAATGAGCAGTTCTTC.